Described below is a single TCR beta chain sequence and its context. No antigen is known for it. Nothing much larger sits one base from this clone, and base qualities are not available. To prepare the library, PCR was applied. Sequencing was carried out with an Illumina HiSeq 2500. Molecular barcoding was employed in the preparation of TCR libraries, with unique molecular identifiers being used to normalize TCRbeta repertoire quantification. The public reads were reprocessed in TCRdb via fastp at Q25 and MiXCR, keeping in-frame beta chains. Identical CDR3 proteins give one entry, which carries the most common genes and DNA. This sample holds approximately 430,000 distinct CDR3 sequences; around 16% were observed only once. Jointly, the top ten make up roughly 29% of the sample. The data derive from a study of T-cell reconstitution after alpha-beta-depleted transplantation in children (dated by TCRdb to the mid-2010s). Study-level background: T-cell immune reconstitution after TCRalphabeta/CD19-depleted allogeneic hematopoietic cell transplantation in children was quantitatively tracked in the study by means of TCR repertoire profiling.

Points the paper makes about the study in general: Over subsequent months, a decline in hyperexpanded clone frequencies was noted, and after one year, T-cell counts and TCRbeta diversity were mostly ascribed to newly produced T cells. In some patients, the high TCRbeta diversity seen at day 60 was put down to recipient T cells and intrathymic progenitors that had survived conditioning. About two months after transplant, the apparently early recovery of alphabetaT-cell counts reportedly depended on just several hundred clones that had expanded rapidly and came from non-depleted graft cells.

The CDR3 contains 15 residues, cysteine and phenylalanine counted. The read is trimmed to its CDR3 DNA, 45 bases read in frame from base 1. The V and J ends are trimmed by 2 bases and 1 base, leaving 10 bases between them. Taken from the germline V gene, the CDR1 and CDR2 loops are SGHTA and FQGNSA. What this sample's treatment or condition label stands for: allogeneic hematopoietic cell transplantation with graft depleted of TCRalphabeta T cells and CD19 B cells. The transplant recipients were children given TCRalphabeta/CD19-depleted allogeneic hematopoietic cell grafts. The TCR sequence derives from a boy under three years old who had a stem cell transplant for Wiskott-Aldrich syndrome, so the T cells may come from the graft donor. Sequenced here: PBMCs, mostly from graft donor cells, sampled 360 days after TCRalphabeta/CD19-depleted stem cell transplant. Recombination linked TRBV7-2 to TRBJ2-3, with a tentative D gene TRBD1 over 6 matching bases. The CDR3 protein: CASSLSTGRTDTQYF. The base sequence is TGTGCCAGCAGCTTAAGTACAGGGCGCACAGATACGCAGTATTTT.